The 23 T cell receptor delta chains below come from one sample, sequenced in a study of human gamma delta and Vdelta1 T cells. Antigens of these TCRs are unknown. TCRdb reprocessed the PCR reads using CATT. Among some 13,000 delta-chain clones listed, under 55% were seen once. Material for sequencing was Vdelta1 gamma-delta T cells from blood grown in culture (DOT cells). These receptors were obtained from a human donor in good health.

J is TRDJ1 and V is TRDV1; TRDD2 might be the D (9 bases). The ends were cut back, 3 bases at V and 2 bases at J, with 43 bases in the middle. Germline V lookup: CDR1 TSWWSYY, CDR2 QGS. CDR3 length: 25 amino acids. The CDR3, as DNA: TGTGCTCTTGGGGACCACCCTACCCCTTCCTACTCCCCCGTACTGGGGGGACGCAAGACCGATAAACTCATCTTT. Translated, it gives CALGDHPTPSYSPVLGGRKTDKLIF.

The chain is built from TRDV1 and TRDJ1, with a possible D match to TRDD3 (6 bases). The germline CDR1 and CDR2 sequences are TSWWSYY and QGS. With 2 bases removed from V and 0 bases from J, the gap between germline ends came to 25 bases. The CDR3 contains 20 residues. The CDR3 DNA is TGTGCTCTTGGGGAAGGTTTTTACGGCGACTGGGTCCGGTACACCGATAAACTCATCTTT. Amino acids: CALGEGFYGDWVRYTDKLIF.

This clone was recorded a few times. V gene TRDV1 combines with J gene TRDJ1; 8 bases match TRDD3. The V gene end was trimmed by 0 bases and the J gene end by 5 bases; junction bases not matched to a gene: 23. This CDR3 region has 21 residues. In germline, CDR1 is TSWWSYY, CDR2 QGS. The CDR3 sequence is CALGELGYAPVLGVRMDKLIF. CDR3 DNA: TGTGCTCTTGGGGAACTTGGTTACGCCCCAGTACTGGGGGTGAGGATGGATAAACTCATCTTT.

This clone has a handful of counts. This chain connects TRDV1 to TRDJ1; D is possibly TRDD2 (5 bases). Germline CDR1 and CDR2: TSWWSYY and QGS. V dropped 1 base and J dropped 4 bases, with 22 bases sitting between them. The CDR3 runs 18 residues. Here the CDR3 DNA reads TGTGCTCTTGGGGAACCCGACCCTACTTTGAGGTGTGTCGATAAACTCATCTTT. As protein: CALGEPDPTLRCVDKLIF.

The genes are TRDV1 and TRDJ1; 8 bases match TRDD3. Germline CDR1 TSWWSYY, CDR2 QGS. This CDR3 has 21 residues. V lost 5 bases to trimming and J lost 1 base; unmatched junction nucleotides: 24. For the CDR3, the DNA is TGTGCTCTTGGGTTATGGCCTTCCCTCCGTGGGGGATCCGGATTCACCGATAAACTCATCTTT. Encoded protein: CALGLWPSLRGGSGFTDKLIF.

J is TRDJ1 and V is TRDV1, with 10 bases lining up with TRDD3. Germline trimming cut 1 base from V and 1 base from J; bases unmatched to any gene: 27. Germline V lookup: CDR1 TSWWSYY, CDR2 QGS. The CDR3 loop spans 24 amino acids. The CDR3: CALGEQAPRPPNWGIQTCTDKLIF. The CDR3 DNA follows: TGTGCTCTTGGGGAACAAGCGCCCCGTCCTCCCAACTGGGGGATCCAAACCTGCACCGATAAACTCATCTTT.

This clone was counted between two and nine times. The chain carries TRAV38-2/DV8 and TRDJ1; perhaps TRDD2 as D (9 bases). CDR1 is TSESDYY and CDR2 is QEAYKQQN in the germline V gene. Between the trimmed V and J ends, which lost 1 base and 1 base, there was a span of 35 bases. This CDR3 spans 23 amino acids. The CDR3 loop reads CAYRSTILAFLRSLGGFTDKLIF. Here the CDR3 DNA reads TGTGCTTATAGGAGCACTATCCTTGCCTTCCTACGCTCACTGGGGGGTTTCACCGATAAACTCATCTTT.

This clone was observed a handful of times. In the same sample, other DNA sequences code for this CDR3. This sequence joins TRDV1 and TRDJ1; 13 nucleotides agree with TRDD3. Germline V CDR1 and CDR2: TSWWSYY, QGS. V lost 6 bases and J lost 1; bases outside the gene matches: 20. The CDR3 sequence is 21 residues long. CDR3 sequence reads: CALGYGPRTGGYAEGTDKLIF. The CDR3 region has the DNA TGTGCTCTTGGCTACGGACCGCGTACTGGGGGATACGCGGAGGGCACCGATAAACTCATCTTT.

This chain connects TRDV1 to TRDJ1; possibly TRDD3 for D (6 bases). CDR3 length: 17 residues. Germline CDR1 is TSWWSYY and CDR2 is QGS. V was clipped by 5 bases and J by 1 base, with 20 bases between them. CDR3 coding DNA: TGTGCTCTTGGGTTCTGTGAGAGGTGGATACTCACCGATAAACTCATCTTT. Its protein is CALGFCERWILTDKLIF.

The chain is built from TRDV1 and TRDJ1; TRDD3 agrees at 8 bases. The CDR3 has 17 residues. J gave up 0 bases and V 5 bases, and 11 bases lay outside the gene matches. Looked up from germline, CDR1 is TSWWSYY and CDR2 is QGS. The CDR3 loop is CALGKLTGGSYTDKLIF. The CDR3 DNA follows: TGTGCTCTTGGGAAGCTTACTGGGGGCTCGTACACCGATAAACTCATCTTT.

A single count supports this clone. The genes are TRDV1 and TRDJ1; 7 bases line up with TRDD3. Germline lookup yields CDR1 TSWWSYY and CDR2 QGS. Losses at the gene ends were 1 base for V and 3 bases for J; bases not matched to a gene: 11. The CDR3 totals 17 residues. The CDR3 DNA is TGTGCTCTTGGGGAACCTATGGGGGACTGGGTCCCCGATAAACTCATCTTT. Its translation: CALGEPMGDWVPDKLIF.

The chain carries TRDV1 and TRDJ1, with D perhaps matching TRDD3 (5 bases). The CDR3 extends over 21 amino acids. Germline loops: CDR1 TSWWSYY, CDR2 QGS. The V gene lost 1 base and the J gene lost 5 bases, with 32 bases spanning the gap. CDR3 protein: CALGERISSTSLGTGCDKLIF. Written as DNA, the CDR3 is TGTGCTCTTGGGGAACGTATCTCATCCACCTCTCTGGGAACTGGTTGTGATAAACTCATCTTT.

With regard to this clone: This sample includes further DNA sequences coding for the same CDR3. This rearrangement joins TRDV1 to TRDJ1; 8 bases align to TRDD3. J lost 0 bases, V lost 0 bases, and 12 bases had no gene match. Germline values: CDR1 TSWWSYY, CDR2 QGS. CDR3 length equals 19 residues. CDR3 residues: CALGELVDPPLGDTDKLIF. Written as DNA, the CDR3 is TGTGCTCTTGGGGAACTAGTAGACCCCCCACTGGGGGACACCGATAAACTCATCTTT.

Details on this clone: The same CDR3 also results from other DNA sequences found in this sample. The V and J genes are TRDV1 and TRDJ1, with no clear D. The CDR3 totals 17 residues. From germline, CDR1 is TSWWSYY and CDR2 QGS. The V end lost 2 bases, the J end lost 1 base, and 17 bases lay between the germline ends. Here the CDR3 reads CALGEKVRSSFTDKLIF. CDR3 coding DNA: TGTGCTCTTGGGGAAAAGGTCCGCAGTAGTTTCACCGATAAACTCATCTTT.

This chain uses TRDV1 with TRDJ1, with D perhaps matching TRDD2 (9 bases). CDR1 TSWWSYY and CDR2 QGS come from the germline V gene. The CDR3 extends over 24 amino acids. The V and J ends lost 2 bases and 0 bases respectively, with 37 bases between them. Here the CDR3 reads CALGESPRPSYVTGGPGDTDKLIF. CDR3 coding DNA: TGTGCTCTTGGGGAATCCCCCCGGCCTTCCTACGTTACTGGGGGTCCCGGGGACACCGATAAACTCATCTTT.

The chain uses TRDV1 and TRDJ1; tentative D call: TRDD3 (5 bases). Germline CDR1 TSWWSYY, CDR2 QGS. The CDR3 spans 19 residues. V lost 4 bases, J lost 0 bases, and 24 bases lay in between. The CDR3 sequence: CALGGNSPPEDRYTDKLIF. In nucleotides, the CDR3 is TGTGCTCTTGGGGGGAATTCCCCCCCTGAGGATAGGTACACCGATAAACTCATCTTT.

The V call is TRDV1, the J call TRDJ1; D remains unclear. Germline V gives CDR1 TSWWSYY, CDR2 QGS. The CDR3 is 17 residues long. Deletions cut 0 bases from V and 1 base from J, with 15 bases between. The CDR3 here is CALGELLRGNLTDKLIF. CDR3 DNA: TGTGCTCTTGGGGAACTATTGAGGGGTAACCTCACCGATAAACTCATCTTT.

V usage is TRDV1 and J usage is TRDJ1; 10 bases are shared with TRDD3. Germline V gene sequence: CDR1 TSWWSYY, CDR2 QGS. The length of the CDR3 is 24 residues. V was pared by 3 bases and J by 4 bases, with 32 bases of the junction left unmatched. CDR3: CALGDSFPTTNQARTGGSNDKLIF. CDR3 in DNA: TGTGCTCTTGGGGACTCTTTCCCTACGACTAACCAGGCCCGTACTGGGGGATCCAACGATAAACTCATCTTT.

The chain recombines TRDV1 with TRDJ1; TRDD3 agrees at 7 bases. Germline trimming cut 4 bases from V and 3 bases from J; bases unmatched to any gene: 17. This CDR3 has 18 amino acids. The germline CDR1 and CDR2 sequences are TSWWSYY and QGS. In DNA form, the CDR3 reads TGTGCTCTTGGGGCCTATTCTTCCCGGTACTGGGGATCCGATAAACTCATCTTT. As protein: CALGAYSSRYWGSDKLIF.

V and J are TRDV1 and TRDJ1, with 12 bases identical to TRDD3. Looked up from germline, CDR1 is TSWWSYY and CDR2 is QGS. Trimming cost V 0 bases and J 4 bases; bases outside gene matches: 21. The length of the CDR3 is 22 residues. The CDR3 sequence is CALGELKFSYLITGGYYDKLIF. The DNA of the CDR3 is TGTGCTCTTGGGGAACTAAAATTTTCCTACCTAATAACTGGGGGATACTACGATAAACTCATCTTT.

This chain joins TRDV1 and TRDJ1; TRDD3 matches at 9 bases. The CDR3 has 25 residues. Germline V lookup: CDR1 TSWWSYY, CDR2 QGS. V dropped 2 bases and J dropped 0; count of bases not matched to a gene: 31. For the CDR3, the DNA is TGTGCTCTTGGGGAATTTCAGCTTCCCGATCGTACTGGGGGACTTCACCCTTTGTACACCGATAAACTCATCTTT. It yields the protein CALGEFQLPDRTGGLHPLYTDKLIF.

The chain is built from TRDV1 and TRDJ1; D assignment may be TRDD2 or TRDD3 (7 bases each). This CDR3 region has 20 residues. From germline, CDR1 is TSWWSYY and CDR2 QGS. V lost 0 bases and J lost 0, with 23 bases in between. For the CDR3, the DNA is TGTGCTCTTGGGGAACTCCTTCCTTCTTCCGCTGGGGGGTACACCGATAAACTCATCTTT. Residues: CALGELLPSSAGGYTDKLIF.

The chain recombines TRDV1 with TRDJ1, with 9 bases matching TRDD3. V was pared by 2 bases and J by 7 bases, with 20 bases of the junction left unmatched. Germline V gene sequence: CDR1 TSWWSYY, CDR2 QGS. The CDR3 consists of 19 residues. DNA of the CDR3: TGTGCTCTTGGGGAATTGGAGAATGCCCTCGGGGATACGAAAAGTAAACTCATCTTT. It codes for CALGELENALGDTKSKLIF.